This T cell receptor (beta chain) came from a study of T cell responses to AZD1222 COVID-19 vaccine. V was clipped by 5 bases and J by 2 bases; unmatched bases: 5. CDR3 length: 14 amino acids. CDR1 is LNHDA and CDR2 is SQIVND in the germline V gene (reference sequence). The method was immunoSEQ multiplex PCR; TCRdb's version includes in-frame clones alone and lacks a portion of them. The profile covers 100,000 to 120,000 clones, with about 94% appearing a single time and 2.9% taken by the ten largest. Sequenced material: peripheral blood, taken 28 days after the second AZD1222 dose. The chain combines TRBV19 with TRBJ2-7; 8 nucleotides agree with TRBD2. This sequence originates from an adult who received the AZD1222 COVID-19 vaccine. CDR3 amino acids: CASSSLAGTYEQYF. The CDR3 bases are TGTGCCAGTAGTTCTTTAGCGGGAACCTACGAGCAGTACTTC.